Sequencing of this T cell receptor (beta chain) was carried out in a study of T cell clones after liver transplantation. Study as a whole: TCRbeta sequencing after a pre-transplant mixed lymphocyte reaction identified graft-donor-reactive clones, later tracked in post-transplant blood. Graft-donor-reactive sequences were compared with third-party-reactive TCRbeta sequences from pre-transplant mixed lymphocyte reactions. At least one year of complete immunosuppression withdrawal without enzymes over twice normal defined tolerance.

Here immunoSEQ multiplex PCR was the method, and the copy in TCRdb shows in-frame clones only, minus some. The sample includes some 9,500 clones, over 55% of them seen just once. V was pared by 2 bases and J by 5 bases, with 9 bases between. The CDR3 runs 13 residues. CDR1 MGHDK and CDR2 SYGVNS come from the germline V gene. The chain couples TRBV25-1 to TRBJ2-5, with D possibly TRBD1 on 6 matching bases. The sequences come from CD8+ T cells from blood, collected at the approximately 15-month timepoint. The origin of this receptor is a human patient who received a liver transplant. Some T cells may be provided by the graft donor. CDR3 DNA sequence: TGTGCCAGCAGTGAAACAGGGTCGGAGACCCAGTACTTC. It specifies CASSETGSETQYF.